Below, one T cell receptor (beta chain) is given with its context. Its antigen is not yet known. Qualities for individual bases were not recorded, and no much larger clone is one base off. These data come from a study of blood T cell repertoires in COVID-19 (TCRdb year 2020). A note on the overall study: Samples covering the acute and convalescent phases of COVID-19 were provided by collaborators in the United States, Italy and Spain. HLA class I and class II types, where available, came from metadata supplied by the sample provider rather than from assay-based typing. The repertoires were released in a freely available public database meant as a resource for research on the immune response to SARS-CoV-2. The dataset comprised deeply sampled blood TCRbeta repertoires from subjects exposed to, actively infected with, or recovered from COVID-19. The samples were drawn from the first 160 participants of the ongoing ImmuneRACE study and from 950 to 1,500 subjects provided by 6 global collaborators. Sample metadata almost always included a de-identified subject ID, COVID-19 status, age in years and sex. The prospective study material was composed of cDNA or gDNA derived from T cells, B-cell-depleted T cells, or PBMCs. Overall results and qualifications from the work: The amount of clinical and demographic metadata varied by source and participant and was provided uncurated.

The cysteine opens and the phenylalanine closes a CDR3 of 13 amino acids. Here the CDR3 DNA is all that survives: 39 bases in frame from base 1. Trimming costs V 2 bases and J 3 bases, and their ends lie 4 bases apart. TCRbeta CDR3 regions were amplified from genomic DNA by means of the immunoSEQ Assay, a bias-controlled multiplex PCR. The paper's processing steps were these. The number of nucleated cells in each sample was estimated from the amplification of reference gene primers within the assay. To quantify the absolute abundance of each unique TCRbeta CDR3 rearrangement, sequence reads were collapsed and filtered. For each sample, productive Simpson clonality was calculated as the square root of Simpson's diversity index across productive rearrangements. TCRdb took this table from immuneACCESS and kept in-frame rearrangements with V and J called. Such tables lack part of the clones; where checked against another copy, unresolved V genes explain under half of the gap, and the rest is unexplained. Clone size and the V and J calls come from that table; the DNA yielded D and trimming. Across this sample there are tens of thousands of clones, with 84% seen only once. Of the sample, more than 20% falls within the top ten clones.

Each collaborating institution followed its own protocols to collect whole blood in K2EDTA tubes. For TCRbeta analysis, collaborator samples were shipped as frozen whole blood, as isolated PBMCs, or as DNA extracted from either sample type. This sequence originates from a man aged 60 to 69 with acute or convalescent COVID-19. The chain was built from TRBV12-3 or TRBV12-4 and TRBJ2-2; the D gene is unclear. Sequencing used peripheral blood. The CDR3 in this case is CASSLRDTGELFF. The sequenced DNA is TGTGCCAGCAGTTTACGAGACACCGGGGAGCTGTTTTTT.